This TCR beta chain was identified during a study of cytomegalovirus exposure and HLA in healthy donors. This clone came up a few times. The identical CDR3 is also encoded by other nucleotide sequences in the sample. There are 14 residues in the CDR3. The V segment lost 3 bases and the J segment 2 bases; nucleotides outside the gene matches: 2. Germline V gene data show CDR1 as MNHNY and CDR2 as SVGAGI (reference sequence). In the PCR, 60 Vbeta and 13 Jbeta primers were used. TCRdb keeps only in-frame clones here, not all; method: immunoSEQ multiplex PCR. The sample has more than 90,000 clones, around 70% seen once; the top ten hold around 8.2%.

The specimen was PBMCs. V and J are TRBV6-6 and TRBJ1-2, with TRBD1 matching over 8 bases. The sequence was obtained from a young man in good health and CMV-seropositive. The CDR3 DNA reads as TGTGCCAGCAGTTATAGGACAGGGAACTATGGCTACACCTTC. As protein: CASSYRTGNYGYTF.